These T cell receptor beta chains were read from a single sample in a study of T cell repertoires in cytomegalovirus infection. Their specific antigens are unknown. From the reads, TCRdb called clonotypes with MiXCR, one entry per CDR3 protein. This table holds nearly 700,000 distinct CDR3 sequences, roughly a third found once. Here the sequenced sample was cultured PBMCs, taken from culture after CMV antigen stimulation. The receptors were sampled from a human donor in good health (CMV status not recorded). Some clones in this sample may be carry-over from other donors' samples. Each CDR3 is given with its conserved first and last residue. The order of the fields is clone size, V gene, J gene, D gene, CDR3 protein, CDR3 DNA. A D gene is named only where the DNA matches it firmly. Part of the rows lack a size; the others show once, few, many or a class for expanded clones.

>NA|TRBV11-2|TRBJ2-5|NA
CASSLSVPNAGTQYF
TGTGCCAGCAGCCTGAGCGTCCCCAACGCGGGAACCCAGTACTTC
>few|TRBV24-1|TRBJ2-3|NA
CATSDPAGGDTQYF
TGTGCCACCAGTGACCCCGCCGGGGGCGATACGCAGTATTTT
>NA|TRBV19|TRBJ2-1|NA
CASSRGGLTYNEQFF
TGTGCCAGTAGTAGGGGAGGACTTACCTACAATGAGCAGTTCTTC
>NA|TRBV4-3|TRBJ2-5|TRBD2
CASSQDPSGPQSGETQYF
TGCGCCAGCAGCCAAGATCCTAGCGGACCTCAATCGGGAGAGACCCAGTACTTC
>NA|TRBV20-1|TRBJ1-1|NA
CSAGDWNTEAFF
TGCAGTGCCGGCGACTGGAACACTGAAGCTTTCTTT
>few|TRBV6-1|TRBJ2-7|TRBD2
CASSEPLAGPLGF
TGTGCCAGCAGTGAACCATTAGCGGGGCCCTTAGGGTTC
>NA|TRBV4-1|TRBJ2-1|NA
CASSHGYSLWDNEQFF
TGCGCCAGCAGCCATGGTTACTCCTTGTGGGACAATGAGCAGTTCTTC
>NA|TRBV29-1|TRBJ2-1|NA
CSVAGTNNNEQFF
TGCAGCGTCGCCGGGACCAACAACAATGAGCAGTTCTTC
>NA|TRBV7-9|TRBJ2-7|TRBD2
CASRPSTGGGVDEQYF
TGTGCCAGCAGGCCATCGACCGGGGGGGGCGTAGACGAGCAGTACTTC
>few|TRBV11-2|TRBJ2-1|NA
CASSNVYTNEQFF
TGTGCCAGCAGCAACGTCTATACCAATGAGCAGTTCTTC
>many|TRBV7-8|TRBJ1-1|TRBD1
CASSLGQGRTEAFF
TGTGCCAGCAGCCTAGGACAGGGGAGGACTGAAGCTTTCTTT
>NA|TRBV6-1|TRBJ1-1|NA
CASREGVVTEAFF
TGTGCCAGCAGGGAAGGGGTTGTCACTGAAGCTTTCTTT
>NA|TRBV7-9|TRBJ2-3|TRBD2
CASSFHTSGITDTQYF
TGTGCCAGCAGCTTTCATACTAGCGGGATTACAGATACGCAGTATTTT
>few|TRBV11-2|TRBJ2-2|TRBD2
CASSSGLAGQYTGELFF
TGTGCCAGCAGCTCGGGACTAGCGGGACAGTACACCGGGGAGCTGTTTTTT
>large|TRBV7-9|TRBJ1-6|TRBD1
CASSLHDRGASSPLHF
TGTGCCAGCAGCTTACATGACAGGGGGGCGAGTTCACCCCTCCACTTT
>few|TRBV4-1|TRBJ1-5|NA
CASSLQIATTVLQHF
TGCGCCAGCAGCCTACAGATCGCCACCACAGTCCTACAGCATTTT
>many|TRBV7-2|TRBJ1-5|NA
CASSLVVGYGSNQPQHF
TGTGCCAGCAGCTTAGTGGTGGGATACGGTAGCAATCAGCCCCAGCATTTT
>many|TRBV11-2|TRBJ2-3|NA
CASSLDAGAGTDTQYF
TGTGCCAGCAGCTTAGATGCCGGGGCTGGAACAGATACGCAGTATTTT
>NA|TRBV10-3|TRBJ2-3|NA
CAIRTDTDTQYF
TGTGCCATCCGGACAGACACAGATACGCAGTATTTT
>NA|TRBV4-3|TRBJ2-3|TRBD2
CASSQWTSVTDTQYF
TGCGCCAGCAGCCAGTGGACTAGTGTCACAGATACGCAGTATTTT
>NA|TRBV27|TRBJ2-3|TRBD1
CASKRPGQGRTDTQYF
TGTGCCAGCAAACGCCCGGGACAGGGGAGGACAGATACGCAGTATTTT
>NA|TRBV6-6|TRBJ2-5|TRBD1
CASRWDRGETQYF
TGTGCCAGCAGATGGGACAGGGGCGAGACCCAGTACTTC
>NA|TRBV14|TRBJ2-1|TRBD2
CASSPPTSGIPYNEQFF
TGTGCCAGCAGCCCTCCTACTAGCGGGATTCCCTACAATGAGCAGTTCTTC
>NA|TRBV27|TRBJ2-3|NA
CASSLSLAGPSDTQYF
TGTGCCAGCAGTTTATCGTTGGCGGGGCCTAGCGATACGCAGTATTTT
>NA|TRBV20-1|TRBJ1-1|NA
CSAIGGLRHTEAFF
TGCAGTGCTATCGGGGGGCTTCGGCACACTGAAGCTTTCTTT
>NA|TRBV6-5|TRBJ2-7|NA
CASSYSRTDYQVEQYF
TGTGCCAGCAGTTACTCTAGGACTGACTACCAGGTCGAGCAGTACTTC
>NA|TRBV7-9|TRBJ2-7|NA
CASRYHRVQSSYEQYF
TGTGCCAGCAGGTATCACAGGGTGCAGTCATCCTACGAGCAGTACTTC
>few|TRBV7-7|TRBJ2-1|NA
CASSLGAGEQFF
TGTGCCAGCAGCTTAGGGGCAGGGGAGCAGTTCTTC
>NA|TRBV6-2/TRBV6-3|TRBJ2-1|TRBD2
CASSPTSGRWDEQFF
TGTGCCAGCAGCCCGACTAGCGGGAGATGGGATGAGCAGTTCTTC
>few|TRBV5-1|TRBJ2-3|TRBD2
CATRTSGTYTDTQYF
TGCGCCACCCGGACTAGCGGGACGTACACAGATACGCAGTATTTT
>many|TRBV7-2|TRBJ2-5|NA
CASSFAELETQYF
TGTGCCAGCAGCTTTGCGGAGTTGGAGACCCAGTACTTC